This TCR beta chain was sequenced for a study of T cells in tumors after PD-1 blockade. Whole-study context: During anti-PD-1 treatment, some patients continued daily vismodegib 150 mg.

Germline CDR1 and CDR2: LNHDA and SQIVND (reference sequence). The CDR3 extends over 15 amino acids. V was shortened by 0 bases and J by 4 bases, with 13 bases between the two germline ends. In this sample, this clone turned up a few times. What it binds is unknown. Study results and limitations: Clonal replacement, not reinvigoration, is suggested for expanded exhausted CD8+ clones after therapy. Squamous carcinoma: about half of expanded exhausted clones novel, versus 29% of other expanded CD8+ clones. Blood contained about 38% of the tumor's TCR clonotypes.

Method: immunoSEQ multiplex PCR; TCRdb's copy keeps in-frame clones and lacks some. The profile shows around 13,000 clones, roughly three fifths of them singletons. This chain uses TRBV19 with TRBJ2-7; D unresolved. Material: tumor tissue, obtained before anti-PD-1 treatment. This receptor was taken from a human donor with cutaneous squamous cell carcinoma. CDR3 sequence reads: CASSIDGSLWYEQYF. CDR3 nucleotides: TGTGCCAGTAGTATAGATGGTAGCCTCTGGTACGAGCAGTACTTC.